Listed below are T cell receptor beta chains from one sample, sequenced in a study of T-cell reconstitution after alpha-beta-depleted transplantation in children. TCRdb recomputed calls from the PCR reads with MiXCR, one row per CDR3 protein. The table lists 530,000 or so distinct CDR3 sequences, 25% to 30% of them singletons. Here the sequenced sample was PBMCs, taken before TCRalphabeta/CD19-depleted stem cell transplant. The receptor set was obtained from a boy younger than two with Wiskott-Aldrich syndrome, due to receive a stem cell transplant. Both conserved end residues are part of each CDR3. The D gene is left open where the match is weak. Not all rows give a size; the values are once, few, many and, for expanded clones, a class.

d_call | clone_size | cdr3_length | j_call | v_call | cdr3_aa | cdr3_nt
TRBD1 | NA | 15 | TRBJ2-2 | TRBV15 | CATSSFRTGLGELFF | TGTGCCACCAGCAGCTTTAGGACAGGGCTCGGGGAGCTGTTTTTT
TRBD1 | few | 15 | TRBJ1-5 | TRBV27 | CASSLLGQSNQPQHF | TGTGCCAGCAGTTTATTGGGACAGAGCAATCAGCCCCAGCATTTT
NA | few | 15 | TRBJ1-2 | TRBV5-1 | CASRPIMRERYGYTF | TGCGCCAGCAGGCCCATAATGCGAGAACGTTATGGCTACACCTTC
TRBD1 | NA | 16 | TRBJ1-2 | TRBV7-9 | CASSLVRTGRNYGYTF | TGTGCCAGCAGCCTCGTGCGGACAGGGAGGAACTATGGCTACACCTTC
TRBD2 | NA | 17 | TRBJ2-4 | TRBV29-1 | CSVGLAGGRGAKNIQYF | TGCAGCGTAGGACTAGCGGGAGGCCGGGGGGCCAAAAACATTCAGTACTTC
TRBD2 | NA | 17 | TRBJ2-3 | TRBV7-7 | CASSLGDSGKVTDTQYF | TGTGCCAGCAGCTTAGGGGATAGCGGGAAGGTCACAGATACGCAGTATTTT
NA | NA | 14 | TRBJ1-2 | TRBV20-1 | CSASSPLGSGGYTF | TGCAGTGCTAGTTCTCCGCTGGGGTCTGGTGGCTACACCTTC
TRBD2 | few | 17 | TRBJ2-1 | TRBV5-6 | CASSEHPGTSVYNEQFF | TGTGCCAGCAGCGAACATCCCGGGACTAGCGTTTACAATGAGCAGTTCTTC
NA | NA | 13 | TRBJ2-5 | TRBV10-3 | CAIKAGEEETQYF | TGTGCCATCAAAGCAGGAGAAGAAGAGACCCAGTACTTC
NA | NA | 15 | TRBJ2-1 | TRBV5-6 | CASSLMTGPLFLEFF | TGTGCCAGCAGCCTGATGACGGGGCCCCTTTTCCTTGAGTTCTTC